These 9 T cell receptor beta chains came from one sample sequenced in a study of T cell responses to AZD1222 COVID-19 vaccine. Clones were sequenced by immunoSEQ multiplex PCR, and TCRdb holds only the in-frame ones, with some missing. Among roughly 80,000 clones listed, about 93% were seen once. Sequenced here: peripheral blood, sampled on day 0 of MenACWY control vaccination. These receptors were obtained from an adult in good health.

The V gene is TRBV6-4, the J gene TRBJ2-3; 7 nucleotides line up with TRBD2. The CDR3 sequence is 15 residues long. J was trimmed by 4 bases and V by 2 bases; bases with no gene match: 6. Per germline, CDR1 MRHNA and CDR2 SNTAGT. The CDR3 bases are TGTGCCAGCAGTGACGAGGCGGGAGTTGCAGATACGCAGTATTTT. Protein sequence: CASSDEAGVADTQYF.

This chain joins TRBV12-3 or TRBV12-4 and TRBJ2-4; D is undetermined. V lost 3 bases and J 4 bases, leaving 4 bases between the germline ends. This CDR3 has 12 residues. The CDR3 DNA follows: TGTGCCAGCAGTTTGGGAAAAAACATTCAGTACTTC. Its protein product is CASSLGKNIQYF.

The chain is built from TRBV5-1 and TRBJ2-3; 7 positions agree with TRBD2. Looked up from germline, CDR1 is SGHRS and CDR2 is YFSETQ. Trimming cost V 8 bases and J 2 bases; bases outside gene matches: 11. CDR3 length: 15 residues. CDR3 loop: CASTLELADTDTQYF. CDR3 nucleotides: TGCGCCAGTACCCTCGAGCTAGCGGACACAGATACGCAGTATTTT.

The chain has TRBV3-1 (or the pseudogene TRBV3-2) and TRBJ2-7; D is possibly TRBD2 (6 bases). CDR1 and CDR2 from the germline V gene are LGHDT and YNNKEL (reference sequence). Trimming left V 4 bases short and J 5 bases short, with 15 bases between. The CDR3 runs 14 residues. The CDR3 region has the DNA TGTGCCAGCAGCCTTAGCGGCCAGGGCAACGAGCAGTACTTC. It translates to CASSLSGQGNEQYF.

The rearrangement joins TRBV10-3 to TRBJ2-3; D is unclear. This CDR3 is 11 amino acids long. CDR1 is ENHRY, CDR2 SYGVKD, per germline. Trimming stripped 8 bases from V and 2 bases from J, with 5 bases between. CDR3 sequence: CAIGNTDTQYF. CDR3 bases: TGTGCCATCGGAAACACAGATACGCAGTATTTT.

The rearrangement uses TRBV6-2 or TRBV6-3 and TRBJ2-5; no reliable D call. CDR1 is MNHEY and CDR2 is SVGEGT in the germline V gene. V lost 2 bases to trimming and J lost 0 bases, with 13 bases between them. The length of the CDR3 is 16 residues. In DNA, the CDR3 is TGTGCCAGCAGTTACGCCATGGGCTTTTACCAAGAGACCCAGTACTTC. Translating it yields CASSYAMGFYQETQYF.

CDR3 DNA: TGTGCCAGCAGCGTAGGGACCAATGAAAAACTGTTTTTT. Translating gives CASSVGTNEKLFF. The genes are TRBV9 and TRBJ1-4, with D hard to call. There are 13 residues in the CDR3. CDR1 SGDLS and CDR2 YYNGEE come from the germline V gene. Trimming left V 0 bases short and J 5 bases short, with 5 bases between.

The V and J genes are TRBV24-1 and TRBJ2-5; D unresolved. CDR1 and CDR2 (germline): KGHDR, SFDVKD. The V end lost 3 bases, the J end lost 5 bases, and 9 bases lay between the germline ends. The CDR3 is 13 residues long. The CDR3 spells CATSDPLRETQYF. CDR3 sequence (DNA): TGTGCCACCAGTGATCCCCTACGGGAGACCCAGTACTTC.

This clone was recorded once. The J gene is TRBJ2-2, the V gene TRBV27; either TRBD1 or TRBD2 may fit D (5 bases each). This CDR3 comprises 14 residues. Trimming cost V 5 bases and J 1 base, with 8 bases left between them. From germline, CDR1 is MNHEY and CDR2 SMNVEV (reference sequence). This CDR3 is CASSRDLNTGELFF. The DNA for the CDR3 is TGTGCCAGCAGTAGGGACCTGAACACCGGGGAGCTGTTTTTT.